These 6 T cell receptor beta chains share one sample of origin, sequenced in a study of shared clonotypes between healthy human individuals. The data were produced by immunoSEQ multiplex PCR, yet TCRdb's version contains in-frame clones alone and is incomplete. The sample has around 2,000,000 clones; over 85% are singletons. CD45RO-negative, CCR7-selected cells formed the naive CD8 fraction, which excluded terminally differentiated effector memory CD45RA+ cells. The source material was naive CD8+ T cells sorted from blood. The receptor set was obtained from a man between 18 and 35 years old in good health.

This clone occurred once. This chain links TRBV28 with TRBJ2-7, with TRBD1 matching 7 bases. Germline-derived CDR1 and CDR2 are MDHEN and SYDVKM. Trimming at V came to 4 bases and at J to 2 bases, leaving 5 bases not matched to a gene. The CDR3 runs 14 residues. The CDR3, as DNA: TGTGCCAGCAGTTCCCGGACAGGAACCTACGAGCAGTACTTC. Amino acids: CASSSRTGTYEQYF.

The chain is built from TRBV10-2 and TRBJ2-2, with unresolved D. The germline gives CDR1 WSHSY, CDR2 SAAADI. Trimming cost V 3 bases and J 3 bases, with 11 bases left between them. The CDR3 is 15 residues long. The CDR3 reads CASSDGKTYTGELFF. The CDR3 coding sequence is TGCGCCAGCAGTGATGGGAAGACATACACCGGGGAGCTGTTTTTT.

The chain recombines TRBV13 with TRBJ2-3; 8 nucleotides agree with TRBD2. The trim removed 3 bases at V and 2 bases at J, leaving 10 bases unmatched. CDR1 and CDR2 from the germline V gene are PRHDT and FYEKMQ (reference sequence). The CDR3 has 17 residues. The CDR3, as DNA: TGTGCCAGCAGCTTCCGCCCCGGAGCGGGGGCCACAGATACGCAGTATTTT. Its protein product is CASSFRPGAGATDTQYF.

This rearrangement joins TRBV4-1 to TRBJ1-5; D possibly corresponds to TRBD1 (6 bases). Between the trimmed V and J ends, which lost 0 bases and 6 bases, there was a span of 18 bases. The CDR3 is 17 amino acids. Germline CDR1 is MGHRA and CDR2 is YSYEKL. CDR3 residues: CASSQDRGQGIIQPQHF. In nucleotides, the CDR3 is TGCGCCAGCAGCCAAGATCGAGGTCAGGGGATCATTCAGCCCCAGCATTTT.

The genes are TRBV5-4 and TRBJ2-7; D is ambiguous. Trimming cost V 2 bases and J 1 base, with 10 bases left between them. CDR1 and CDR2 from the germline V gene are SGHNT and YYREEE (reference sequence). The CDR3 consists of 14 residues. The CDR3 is CASSLSGDSYEQYF. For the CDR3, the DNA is TGTGCCAGCAGCTTATCAGGCGATTCCTACGAGCAGTACTTC.

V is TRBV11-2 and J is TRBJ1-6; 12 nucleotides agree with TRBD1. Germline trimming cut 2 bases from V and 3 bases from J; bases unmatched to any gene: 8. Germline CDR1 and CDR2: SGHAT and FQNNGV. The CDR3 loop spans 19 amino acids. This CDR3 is CASSLPLGTGGGYNSPLHF. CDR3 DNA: TGTGCCAGCAGCTTACCACTCGGGACAGGGGGCGGCTATAATTCACCCCTCCACTTT. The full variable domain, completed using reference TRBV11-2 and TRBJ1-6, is EAGVAQSPRYKIIEKRQSVAFWCNPISGHATLYWYQQILGQGPKLLIQFQNNGVVDDSQLPKDRFSAERLKGVDSTLKIQPAKLEDSAVYLCASSLPLGTGGGYNSPLHFGNGTRLTVT.